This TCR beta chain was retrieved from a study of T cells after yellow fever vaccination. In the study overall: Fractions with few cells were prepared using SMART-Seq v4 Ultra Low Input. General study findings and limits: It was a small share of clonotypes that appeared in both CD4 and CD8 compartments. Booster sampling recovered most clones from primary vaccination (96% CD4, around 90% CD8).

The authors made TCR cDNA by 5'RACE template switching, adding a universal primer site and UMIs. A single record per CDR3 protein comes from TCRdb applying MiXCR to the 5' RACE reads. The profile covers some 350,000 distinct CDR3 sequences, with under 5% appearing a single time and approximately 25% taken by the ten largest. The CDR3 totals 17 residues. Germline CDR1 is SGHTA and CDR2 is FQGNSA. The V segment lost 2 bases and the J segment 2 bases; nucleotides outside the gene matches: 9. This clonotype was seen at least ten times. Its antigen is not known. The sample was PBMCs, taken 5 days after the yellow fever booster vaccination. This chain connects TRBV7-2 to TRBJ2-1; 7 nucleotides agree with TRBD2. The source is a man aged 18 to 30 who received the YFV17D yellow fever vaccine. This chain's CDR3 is CASSLNVGGGPYNEQFF. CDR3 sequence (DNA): TGTGCCAGCAGCTTAAATGTGGGCGGGGGACCCTACAATGAGCAGTTCTTC.